One sample yielded the 21 T cell receptor beta chains listed below, sequenced in a study of cytomegalovirus exposure and HLA in healthy donors. Researchers ran the PCR with 60 Vbeta and 13 Jbeta primers. The protocol was immunoSEQ multiplex PCR, while the TCRdb copy is restricted to in-frame clones and leaves out a portion. The data show 60,000 to 70,000 clones, around three quarters seen once. The specimen sequenced was PBMCs. Receptors originate from a man aged 45-60 years in good health and CMV-seronegative.

The chain recombines TRBV2 with TRBJ2-2; the match to TRBD2 covers 11 bases. The CDR3 extends over 14 amino acids. V gave up 8 bases and J gave up 7 bases; unmatched junction bases: 6. Germline V lookup: CDR1 SNHLY, CDR2 FYNNEI. The CDR3 here is CASALAGVGGELFF. CDR3 nucleotide sequence: TGTGCCAGCGCACTAGCGGGAGTGGGCGGGGAGCTGTTTTTT.

The table lists this clone with a few counts. This rearrangement joins TRBV5-5 to TRBJ2-7; no reliable D call. The germline V and J ends were trimmed by 0 bases and 2 bases, with 6 bases remaining between them. The germline V gene encodes CDR1 SGHKS and CDR2 YYEKEE (reference sequence). This CDR3 is built from 13 residues. The CDR3 nucleotides read TGTGCCAGCAGCTTGGGCGGCACCTACGAGCAGTACTTC. The encoded protein is CASSLGGTYEQYF.

The V gene is TRBV29-1, the J gene TRBJ2-3; D unclear. Trimming left V 4 bases short and J 0 bases short, with 5 bases between. CDR3 size: 12 residues. The V gene's germline CDR1 is SQVTM and CDR2 ANQGSEA. CDR3 amino acids: CSVGLSTDTQYF. The CDR3 bases are TGCAGCGTTGGACTGAGCACAGATACGCAGTATTTT.

The chain recombines TRBV4-1 with TRBJ2-7, with D unresolved. The CDR3 covers 15 residues. Between the trimmed V and J ends, which lost 0 bases and 2 bases, there was a span of 11 bases. CDR1 is MGHRA, CDR2 YSYEKL, per germline. The CDR3 coding sequence is TGCGCCAGCAGCCAAGATCGCACAGAAACCTACGAGCAGTACTTC. Protein sequence: CASSQDRTETYEQYF.

The V and J genes are TRBV30 and TRBJ2-6, with unresolved D. Per the germline V gene, CDR1 is GTSNPN and CDR2 is SVGIG (reference sequence). This CDR3 has 14 residues. Trimming removed 2 bases from V and 0 bases from J, with 5 bases in between. The CDR3 is CAWSTSSGANVLTF. In nucleotides, the CDR3 is TGTGCCTGGAGTACCAGCTCTGGGGCCAACGTCCTGACTTTC.

This clone was found a few times. The chain is built from TRBV5-6 and TRBJ2-3; D perhaps matches TRBD2 (5 bases). Germline V lookup: CDR1 SGHDT, CDR2 YYEEEE. The CDR3 sequence is 14 residues long. V dropped 4 bases and J dropped 4 bases, with 13 bases sitting between them. The CDR3 loop reads CASSPGINSDTQYF. DNA of the CDR3: TGTGCCAGCAGCCCGGGGATCAATTCAGATACGCAGTATTTT.

The chain is built from TRBV10-1 and TRBJ1-1; D may be TRBD1 (5 bases). The CDR3 length is 14 residues. V lost 3 bases to trimming and J lost 9 bases, with 17 bases between them. Germline V lookup: CDR1 WNHNN, CDR2 SYGVQD (reference sequence). CDR3 loop: CASSDGTLGLKAFF. In DNA, the CDR3 is TGCGCCAGCAGTGACGGTACCCTGGGGCTGAAAGCTTTCTTT.

V is TRBV29-1 and J is TRBJ2-1; D possibly corresponds to TRBD2 (5 bases). CDR3 length: 16 amino acids. CDR1 is SQVTM, CDR2 ANQGSEA, per germline. Trimming removed 3 bases at V and 3 bases at J, with 18 bases between. The CDR3 reads CSVDQIPGGGYNEQFF. CDR3 bases: TGCAGCGTTGACCAGATACCAGGAGGAGGCTACAATGAGCAGTTCTTC.

The genes are TRBV6-6 and TRBJ1-1, with unresolved D. CDR3 size: 14 residues. V was pared by 0 bases and J by 3 bases, with 8 bases between. Germline CDR1 MNHNY, CDR2 SVGAGI (reference sequence). The chain's CDR3 is CASSYSEGDTEAFF. The DNA for the CDR3 is TGTGCCAGCAGTTACTCGGAGGGTGACACTGAAGCTTTCTTT.

This clone was seen once. The V and J genes are TRBV30 and TRBJ2-5; TRBD1 aligns across 11 bases. The end of the DNA aligns better with TRBJ2-7, so the J call may be wrong. Germline assignment: CDR1 GTSNPN and CDR2 SVGIG (reference sequence). The CDR3 totals 13 residues. CDR3 in amino acids: CAWRGTGGYEQYF. The CDR3, as DNA: TGTGCCTGGAGGGGGACAGGGGGCTACGAGCAGTACTTC.

There are a few counts of this clone. V and J are TRBV20-1 and TRBJ1-1; D unclear. Germline V gives CDR1 DFQATT, CDR2 SNEGSKA (reference sequence). The CDR3 spans 11 residues. V lost 5 bases, J lost 1 base, and 5 bases lay in between. CDR3 bases: TGCAGTGCTGCCGGGAACACTGAAGCTTTCTTT. Its protein is CSAAGNTEAFF.

This clone has only one observation. This chain uses TRBV10-3 with TRBJ2-1; D might be TRBD1 (6 bases). The germline V gene has CDR1 ENHRY and CDR2 SYGVKD. The CDR3 has 11 amino acids. V dropped 11 bases and J dropped 6 bases, with 11 bases sitting between them. DNA for the CDR3: TGTGCCGTCCGGGACACCAATGAGCAGTTCTTC. It encodes CAVRDTNEQFF.

This clone was seen a few times. The chain uses TRBV5-1 and TRBJ2-5; TRBD2 matches at 7 bases. V shed 4 bases and J 5 bases; nucleotides not matched to a gene: 14. CDR1 and CDR2 (germline): SGHRS, YFSETQ. The CDR3 is 16 amino acids. The CDR3 loop reads CASSQSPLLATETQYF. The CDR3 region has the DNA TGCGCCAGCAGCCAAAGCCCTCTACTAGCGACCGAGACCCAGTACTTC.

V and J are TRBV10-1 and TRBJ2-6, with a tentative D call TRBD1 (5 bases). The V and J ends lost 5 bases and 4 bases respectively, with 12 bases between them. Looked up from germline, CDR1 is WNHNN and CDR2 is SYGVQD (reference sequence). CDR3 length: 15 amino acids. This CDR3 reads CASSSKGLGANVLTF. Here the CDR3 DNA reads TGCGCCAGCAGTTCGAAGGGGCTGGGGGCCAACGTCCTGACTTTC.

The J gene is TRBJ2-1, the V gene TRBV7-8; 7 bases are a match to TRBD2. The length of the CDR3 is 14 residues. V shed 5 bases, J shed 4 bases, and the junction held 5 bases outside the gene matches. Germline CDR1 and CDR2: SGHVS and FQNEAQ. As DNA, the CDR3 is TGTGCCAGCAGCACCCTAGCGGTTTACAATGAGCAGTTCTTC. Translated, it gives CASSTLAVYNEQFF.

V gene TRBV18 combines with J gene TRBJ2-5; 9 bases fit TRBD1. Trimming removed 6 bases from V and 4 bases from J; junction bases left unmatched: 3. This CDR3 is 13 amino acids long. Per the germline V gene, CDR1 is KGHSH and CDR2 is LQKENI. This CDR3 reads CASSVQGAETQYF. In nucleotides, the CDR3 is TGTGCCAGCTCTGTACAGGGGGCAGAGACCCAGTACTTC.

The gene calls are TRBV7-6 and TRBJ2-5, with a weak D call TRBD2 (6 bases). V shed 5 bases and J shed 5 bases, with 18 bases lying between them. CDR1 and CDR2 from the germline V gene are SGHVS and FNYEAQ. This CDR3 spans 15 amino acids. The CDR3 sequence is CASSHTAGSLETQYF. CDR3 bases: TGTGCCAGCAGCCATACTGCGGGGAGTCTGGAGACCCAGTACTTC.

V is TRBV2 and J is TRBJ2-7; 7 bases agree with TRBD2. The CDR3 has 15 amino acids. CDR1 SNHLY and CDR2 FYNNEI come from the germline V gene. V gave up 4 bases and J gave up 5 bases; unmatched junction bases: 11. CDR3 region: CASSGFLREYDEQYF. The DNA of the CDR3 is TGTGCCAGCAGTGGGTTTTTGCGGGAGTACGACGAGCAGTACTTC.

This chain links TRBV7-8 with TRBJ1-2; perhaps TRBD1 as D (6 bases). The V and J ends lost 5 bases and 4 bases respectively, with 11 bases between them. CDR3 size: 13 residues. The germline V gene encodes CDR1 SGHVS and CDR2 FQNEAQ. The CDR3 region is CASSPGQLYGYTF. The CDR3 DNA follows: TGTGCCAGCAGCCCAGGACAGCTCTATGGCTACACCTTC.

This chain uses TRBV5-4 with TRBJ2-3, with 7 bases fitting TRBD2. CDR3 length equals 14 residues. Per germline, CDR1 SGHNT and CDR2 YYREEE (reference sequence). The J segment lost 3 bases and the V segment lost 3 bases, leaving 4 bases of the junction unmatched. CDR3 amino acids: CASSWASGTDTQYF. The CDR3 nucleotides are TGTGCCAGCAGCTGGGCTAGCGGAACAGATACGCAGTATTTT.

The table lists this clone with a few counts. The genes are TRBV19 and TRBJ1-2; TRBD1 aligns across 8 bases. The CDR3 has 16 amino acids. V shed 5 bases and J 0 bases; nucleotides not matched to a gene: 8. CDR1 and CDR2 (germline): LNHDA, SQIVND (reference sequence). CDR3 amino acids: CASSGGQGRSNYGYTF. CDR3 bases: TGTGCCAGTAGTGGAGGACAGGGAAGGTCTAACTATGGCTACACCTTC.